The source of this T cell receptor beta chain is a study of T cells in localized non-small cell lung cancer. The count of this clone is one. No antigen is known for it. Study results and limitations: Uninvolved adjacent lung had more T cell clonality than any other tissue, topping tumor. Across samples, adjacent lung featured a median 57 of the top 100 tumor clones. Prolonged overall survival went with higher T cell density in the blood.

Generated by immunoSEQ multiplex PCR, the TCRdb table keeps only in-frame clones and is missing some. The repertoire holds 35,000 to 45,000 clones, with about 92% as singletons. Per germline, CDR1 SGHAT and CDR2 FQNNGV. V was pared by 7 bases and J by 6 bases, with 12 bases between. The CDR3 is 12 residues long. The starting material was peripheral blood, obtained before any cancer treatment. V usage is TRBV11-2 and J usage is TRBJ1-1; no clear D gene. The sequence derives from a female donor older than 55 with stage I lung adenocarcinoma. The CDR3 here is CASNPWGPEAFF. The DNA of the CDR3 is TGTGCCAGCAACCCTTGGGGTCCTGAAGCTTTCTTT.